Presented here are 19 T cell receptor beta chains from one specimen sequenced in a study of identical twins (dated by TCRdb to about 2016). Libraries were constructed by 5' RACE. TCRdb names Illumina HiSeq 2000 as the instrument used. TCRdb passed the public sequencing reads through fastp at Q25 and MiXCR, retaining productive beta sequences. Entries are consolidated by CDR3 protein sequence, retaining the most common genes and DNA. This sample holds approximately 530,000 distinct CDR3 sequences; 20% to 25% were observed only once. The top ten clones comprise approximately 0.5% of the sample. Another study also made use of these data, one on yellow fever vaccine responses in identical twins.

Sequencing input: CD4+ T cells sorted from blood. The source of these receptors is a woman younger than 35 in good health.

The rearrangement joins TRBV2 to TRBJ2-1; 9 nucleotides match TRBD2. With 3 bases clipped from V and 13 bases from J, the junction kept 10 bases outside the gene matches. The germline gives CDR1 SNHLY, CDR2 FYNNEI. The CDR3 has 14 amino acids. CDR3 DNA sequence: TGTGCCAGCAGTGACGGGATAGCGGGAGTGTATCAGTTCTTC. This translates into CASSDGIAGVYQFF.

This clonotype was counted a few times. The CDR3, as DNA: TGCGCCAGCAGCTTACTCAGCGGGAGGGCTTACAATGAGCAGTTCTTC. It yields the protein CASSLLSGRAYNEQFF. This chain joins TRBV5-1 and TRBJ2-1; TRBD2 matches 10 bases. The junction had 6 bases not matched to a gene; V was cut back by 2 bases and J by 4 bases. The germline V gene has CDR1 SGHRS and CDR2 YFSETQ. This CDR3 has 16 residues.

CDR3: CASGLLGVPNEQYF. The CDR3 region has the DNA TGTGCTAGTGGTTTGTTGGGGGTGCCGAACGAGCAGTACTTC. The chain uses TRBV12-5 and TRBJ2-7; TRBD1 or TRBD2 may be the D gene (5 bases each). The CDR3 contains 14 residues. The V end lost 2 bases, the J end lost 5 bases, and 13 bases lay between the germline ends. Germline CDR1 reads LGHNT; CDR2 reads FRNRAP.

Only a few counts were recorded for this clonotype. The chain employs TRBV28 and TRBJ2-3, with 7 bases that match TRBD2. The length of the CDR3 is 15 residues. Germline V lookup: CDR1 MDHEN, CDR2 SYDVKM. V lost 9 bases to trimming and J lost 4 bases; unmatched junction nucleotides: 13. The CDR3 DNA is TGTGCCAGTTCACGGGGGAGGGCCAACGCAGATACGCAGTATTTT. Translation: CASSRGRANADTQYF.

This clonotype has a handful of counts. This chain connects TRBV20-1 to TRBJ2-5, with D perhaps matching TRBD2 (5 bases). V was trimmed by 2 bases and J by 1 base, leaving 17 bases between them. The CDR3 extends over 16 amino acids. The V gene's germline CDR1 is DFQATT and CDR2 SNEGSKA (reference sequence). This chain's CDR3 is CSARFPFSGTQETQYF. In DNA form, the CDR3 reads TGCAGTGCTAGATTTCCCTTTTCGGGAACCCAAGAGACCCAGTACTTC.

This clonotype was observed at least ten times. The J gene is TRBJ2-7, the V gene TRBV10-3; tentatively, D is TRBD1 (6 bases). The germline V gene encodes CDR1 ENHRY and CDR2 SYGVKD. Trimming removed 0 bases from V and 5 bases from J, with 11 bases in between. The CDR3 is 14 residues long. CDR3 sequence: CAISESAGAHEQYF. CDR3 DNA sequence: TGTGCCATCAGTGAGTCGGCAGGGGCTCACGAGCAGTACTTC.

In its sample, this clonotype was seen a few times. The V gene is TRBV6-5, the J gene TRBJ2-2, with D unresolved. Germline CDR1 reads MNHEY; CDR2 reads SVGAGI. The length of the CDR3 is 11 residues. Trimming pared 8 bases from V and 6 bases from J, leaving 7 bases between. This CDR3 is CASGFSGELFF. CDR3 coding DNA: TGTGCCAGCGGGTTTTCCGGGGAGCTGTTTTTT.

This clonotype was picked up a small number of times. The rearrangement uses TRBV11-2 and TRBJ1-4; maybe TRBD1 (5 bases). With 7 bases removed from V and 5 bases from J, the gap between germline ends came to 11 bases. The CDR3 has 13 residues. Germline V gene sequence: CDR1 SGHAT, CDR2 FQNNGV. The CDR3 coding sequence is TGTGCCAGCACCCCCGGGGCCAATGAAAAACTGTTTTTT. This gives the protein CASTPGANEKLFF.

The chain links TRBV7-2 to TRBJ2-3; 13 bases align to TRBD2. The germline V gene encodes CDR1 SGHTA and CDR2 FQGNSA. The CDR3 sequence is 20 residues long. V was clipped by 4 bases and J by 2 bases; unmatched bases: 15. The CDR3 DNA reads as TGTGCCAGCAGCTGGGCGCGTTTTTTTACTAGCGGGAGGGTCACAGATACGCAGTATTTT. Translation gives CASSWARFFTSGRVTDTQYF.

The V and J genes are TRBV20-1 and TRBJ2-7, with D unclear. CDR3 length equals 12 residues. V was cut by 3 bases and J by 1 base, with 7 bases left in between. Germline CDR1 is DFQATT and CDR2 is SNEGSKA (reference sequence). CDR3: CSARAASYEQYV. CDR3 DNA sequence: TGCAGTGCTAGGGCAGCTTCCTACGAGCAGTACGTC.

The chain uses TRBV11-2 and TRBJ1-1; D not resolved. This CDR3 contains 14 residues. The germline V and J ends were trimmed by 3 bases and 1 base, with 9 bases remaining between them. CDR1 and CDR2 (germline): SGHAT, FQNNGV. The CDR3 DNA sequence: TGTGCCAGCAGCTTTGAGCCGAGGAACACTGAAGCTTTCTTT. This codes for CASSFEPRNTEAFF.

The V and J genes are TRBV29-1 and TRBJ2-1, with a weak D call TRBD1 (5 bases). Germline lookup yields CDR1 SQVTM and CDR2 ANQGSEA. The CDR3 is 13 residues long. V lost 5 bases to trimming and J lost 0 bases, with 8 bases between them. The CDR3 reads CSVNRYSYNEQFF. The CDR3 DNA reads TGCAGCGTTAACAGGTACTCCTACAATGAGCAGTTCTTC.

The DNA of the CDR3 is TGTGCCAGCAGACAGGAGCGGGTTTCTAGGGATTCAGATACGCAGTATTTT. Its protein is CASRQERVSRDSDTQYF. V is TRBV12-3 or TRBV12-4 and J is TRBJ2-3, with TRBD2 as a possible D gene (6 bases). The CDR3 sequence is 17 residues long. Trimming took off 6 bases at V and 4 bases at J, with 23 bases between the two ends.

The chain combines TRBV20-1 with TRBJ1-6, with no clear D. This CDR3 has 14 amino acids. Germline loops: CDR1 DFQATT, CDR2 SNEGSKA (reference sequence). V gave up 3 bases and J gave up 8 bases, with 14 bases separating them. The CDR3 region is CSARLGLLDSPLHF. CDR3 DNA sequence: TGCAGTGCTAGGTTAGGGTTACTAGATTCACCCCTCCACTTT.

There are a few counts of this clonotype. The chain is built from TRBV5-1 and TRBJ1-1; 9 bases agree with TRBD1. CDR1 is SGHRS and CDR2 is YFSETQ in the germline V gene. This CDR3 contains 16 residues. J gave up 0 bases and V 3 bases, and 6 bases lay outside the gene matches. CDR3 sequence (DNA): TGCGCCAGCAGCTCAACAGGGGGCCTCATGAACACTGAAGCTTTCTTT. Its protein is CASSSTGGLMNTEAFF.

The V gene is TRBV11-2, the J gene TRBJ2-4; 11 bases fit TRBD2. V shed 1 base, J shed 0 bases, and the junction held 11 bases outside the gene matches. The CDR3 totals 20 residues. Germline lookup yields CDR1 SGHAT and CDR2 FQNNGV. The CDR3 DNA is TGTGCCAGCAGCTTAGGTTTTAGCGGGGGGGCAAGAATAGCCAAAAACATTCAGTACTTC. Amino acid sequence: CASSLGFSGGARIAKNIQYF.

The DNA of the CDR3 is TGTGCCAGCAGCCGGACAGTCAGTTTCCCAGATACGCAGTATTTT. Translation: CASSRTVSFPDTQYF. The chain carries TRBV7-9 and TRBJ2-3; maybe TRBD1 (6 bases). The CDR3 extends over 15 amino acids. Between the trimmed V and J ends, which lost 5 bases and 4 bases, there was a span of 16 bases. The V gene's germline CDR1 is SEHNR and CDR2 FQNEAQ (reference sequence).

This clonotype was counted a few times. The chain combines TRBV2 with TRBJ2-3, with 9 bases fitting TRBD2. The CDR3 length is 14 residues. Germline trimming cut 7 bases from V and 4 bases from J; bases unmatched to any gene: 6. CDR1 SNHLY and CDR2 FYNNEI come from the germline V gene. Here the CDR3 reads CASILAGPPDTQYF. Written as DNA, the CDR3 is TGTGCCAGCATTCTAGCGGGGCCTCCAGATACGCAGTATTTT.

The J gene is TRBJ2-5, the V gene TRBV7-2; no reliable D call. CDR3 length: 14 amino acids. Germline V lookup: CDR1 SGHTA, CDR2 FQGNSA. V dropped 0 bases and J dropped 2 bases, with 7 bases sitting between them. CDR3 residues: CASSLASPQETQYF. The CDR3 DNA follows: TGTGCCAGCAGCTTAGCGTCCCCGCAAGAGACCCAGTACTTC.